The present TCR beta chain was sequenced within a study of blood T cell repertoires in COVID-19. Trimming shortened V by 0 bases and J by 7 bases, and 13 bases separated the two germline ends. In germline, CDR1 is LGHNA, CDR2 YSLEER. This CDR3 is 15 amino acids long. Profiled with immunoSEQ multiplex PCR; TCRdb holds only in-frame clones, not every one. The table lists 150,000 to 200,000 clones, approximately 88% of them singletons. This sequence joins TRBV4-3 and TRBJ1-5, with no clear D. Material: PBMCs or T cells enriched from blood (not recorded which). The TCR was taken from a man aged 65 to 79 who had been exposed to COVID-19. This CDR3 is CASSQDLHSGQPQHF. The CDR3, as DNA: TGCGCCAGCAGCCAAGACCTTCACAGCGGGCAGCCCCAGCATTTT.